This T cell receptor (beta chain) came from a study of CD8+ T cells in alopecia areata. In the study overall: Recipients were approximately 7-11-week-old female C3H/HeJ mice grafted with skin from roughly 6-12-month-old C3H/HeJ donors with spontaneous alopecia.

After isolation, RNA underwent reverse transcription to generate cDNA as the sequencing template. The method was immunoSEQ multiplex PCR; TCRdb's version includes in-frame clones alone and lacks a portion of them. The sample contains some 110,000 clones, none occurring once; roughly 21% lies in the top ten. In this sample, this clone turned up a few times. Mouse gene names apply. The read stops 4 residues short of the end of the CDR3; the missing end is completed from the germline J gene. This CDR3 is 13 amino acids long. Germline CDR1 and CDR2: NNHNN and SYGAGS (reference sequence). This clonotype was obtained from a C3H/HeJ mouse with alopecia areata. MHC haplotype of the strain: H2-k. The sample consisted of lesional skin. The chain uses TRBV13-2 and TRBJ2-7; 9 bases are shared with TRBD2. The covered CDR3 bases are TGTGCCAGCGGTGCCTGGGGGGGTTAT. Protein: CASGAWGGY. The complete CDR3 reads CASGAWGGYEQYF.